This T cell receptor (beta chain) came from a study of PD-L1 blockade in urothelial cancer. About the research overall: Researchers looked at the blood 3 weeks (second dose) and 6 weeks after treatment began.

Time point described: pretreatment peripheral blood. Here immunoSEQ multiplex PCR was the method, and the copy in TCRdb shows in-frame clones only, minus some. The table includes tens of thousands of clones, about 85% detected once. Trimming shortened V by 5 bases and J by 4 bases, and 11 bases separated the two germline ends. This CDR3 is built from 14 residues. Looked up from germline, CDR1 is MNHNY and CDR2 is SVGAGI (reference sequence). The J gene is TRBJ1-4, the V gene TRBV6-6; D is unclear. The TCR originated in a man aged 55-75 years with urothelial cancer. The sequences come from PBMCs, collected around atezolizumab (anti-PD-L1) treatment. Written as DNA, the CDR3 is TGTGCCAGCAGTCAAGCCAGGCTTAATGAAAAACTGTTTTTT. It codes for CASSQARLNEKLFF.